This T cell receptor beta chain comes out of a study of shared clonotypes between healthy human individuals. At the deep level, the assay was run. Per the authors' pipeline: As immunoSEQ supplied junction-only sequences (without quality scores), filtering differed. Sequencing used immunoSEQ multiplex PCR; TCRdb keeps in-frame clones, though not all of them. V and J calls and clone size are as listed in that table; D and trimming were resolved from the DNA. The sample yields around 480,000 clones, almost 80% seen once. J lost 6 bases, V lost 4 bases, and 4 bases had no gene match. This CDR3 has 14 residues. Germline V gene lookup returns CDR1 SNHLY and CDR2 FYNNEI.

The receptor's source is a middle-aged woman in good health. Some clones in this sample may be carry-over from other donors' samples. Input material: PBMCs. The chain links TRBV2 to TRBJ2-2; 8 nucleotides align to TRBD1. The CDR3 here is CASSVMTGAGELFF. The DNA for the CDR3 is TGTGCCAGCAGTGTAATGACAGGGGCCGGGGAGCTGTTTTTT.